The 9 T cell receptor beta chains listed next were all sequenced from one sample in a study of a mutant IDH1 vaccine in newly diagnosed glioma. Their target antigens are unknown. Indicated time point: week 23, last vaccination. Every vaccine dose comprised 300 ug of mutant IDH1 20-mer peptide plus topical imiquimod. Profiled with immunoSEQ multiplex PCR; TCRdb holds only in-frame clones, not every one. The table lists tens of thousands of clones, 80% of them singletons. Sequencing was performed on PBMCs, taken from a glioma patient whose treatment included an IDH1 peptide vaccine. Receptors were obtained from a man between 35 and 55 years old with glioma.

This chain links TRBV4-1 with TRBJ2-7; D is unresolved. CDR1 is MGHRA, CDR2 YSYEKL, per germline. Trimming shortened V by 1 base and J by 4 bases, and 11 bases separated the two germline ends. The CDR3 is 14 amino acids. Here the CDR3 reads CASSQGPERYEQYF. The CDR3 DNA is TGCGCCAGCAGCCAAGGACCCGAGCGATACGAGCAGTACTTC.

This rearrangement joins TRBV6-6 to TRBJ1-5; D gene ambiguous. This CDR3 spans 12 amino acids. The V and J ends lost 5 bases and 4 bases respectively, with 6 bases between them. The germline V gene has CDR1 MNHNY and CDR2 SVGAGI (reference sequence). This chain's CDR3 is CASSPPNQPQHF. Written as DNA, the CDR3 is TGTGCCAGCAGTCCCCCTAATCAGCCCCAGCATTTT.

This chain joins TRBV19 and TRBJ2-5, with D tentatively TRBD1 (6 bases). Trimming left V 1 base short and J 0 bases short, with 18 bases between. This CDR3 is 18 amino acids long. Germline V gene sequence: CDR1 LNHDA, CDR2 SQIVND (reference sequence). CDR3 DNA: TGTGCCAGTAGTATAGGGGCAGGGAAAGGGGGATACCAAGAGACCCAGTACTTC. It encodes CASSIGAGKGGYQETQYF.

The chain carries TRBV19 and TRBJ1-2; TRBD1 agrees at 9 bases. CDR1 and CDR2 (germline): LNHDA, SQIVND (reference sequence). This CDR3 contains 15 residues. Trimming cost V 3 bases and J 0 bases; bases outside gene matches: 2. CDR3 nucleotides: TGTGCCAGTAGTATGACAGGGGGGACTAACTATGGCTACACCTTC. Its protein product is CASSMTGGTNYGYTF.

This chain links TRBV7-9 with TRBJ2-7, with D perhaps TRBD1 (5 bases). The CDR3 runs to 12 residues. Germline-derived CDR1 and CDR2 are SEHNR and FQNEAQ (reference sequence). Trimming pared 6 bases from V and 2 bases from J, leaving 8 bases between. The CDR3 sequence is CASSSRAYEQYF. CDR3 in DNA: TGTGCCAGCAGTTCCAGGGCCTACGAGCAGTACTTC.

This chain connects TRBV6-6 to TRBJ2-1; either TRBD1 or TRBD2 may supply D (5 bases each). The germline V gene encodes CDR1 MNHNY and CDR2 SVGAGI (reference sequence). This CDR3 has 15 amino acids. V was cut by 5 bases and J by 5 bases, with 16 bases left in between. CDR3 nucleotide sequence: TGTGCCAGCAGTGCAGGGATGGAGGTGGACAATGAGCAGTTCTTC. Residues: CASSAGMEVDNEQFF.

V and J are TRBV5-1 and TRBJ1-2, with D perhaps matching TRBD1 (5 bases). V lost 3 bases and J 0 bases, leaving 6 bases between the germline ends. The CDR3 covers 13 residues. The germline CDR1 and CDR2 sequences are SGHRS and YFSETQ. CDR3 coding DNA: TGCGCCAGCAGCTCAGGGTCTAACTATGGCTACACCTTC. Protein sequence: CASSSGSNYGYTF. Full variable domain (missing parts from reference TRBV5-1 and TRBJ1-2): KAGVTQTPRYLIKTRGQQVTLSCSPISGHRSVSWYQQTPGQGLQFLFEYFSETQRNKGNFPGRFSGRQFSNSRSEMNVSTLELGDSALYLCASSSGSNYGYTFGSGTRLTVV.

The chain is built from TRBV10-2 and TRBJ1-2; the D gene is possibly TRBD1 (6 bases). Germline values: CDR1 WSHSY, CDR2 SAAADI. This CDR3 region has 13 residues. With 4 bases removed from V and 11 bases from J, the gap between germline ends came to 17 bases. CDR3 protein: CASSGGTLAGYTF. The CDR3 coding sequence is TGCGCCAGCAGTGGTGGGACATTGGCGGGGTACACCTTC.

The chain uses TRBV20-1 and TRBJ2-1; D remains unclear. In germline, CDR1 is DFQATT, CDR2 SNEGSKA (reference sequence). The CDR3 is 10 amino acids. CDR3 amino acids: CSVKLEKQFF. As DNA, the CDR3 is TGCAGCGTCAAGTTAGAAAAGCAGTTCTTC.